These 29 T cell receptor beta chains were sequenced from one sample in a study of CD8+CD57+ T cells in acquired aplastic anemia. Those patients picked for sequencing had displayed CD8+CD57+ cell expansion on flow cytometry. According to the study, genomic DNA was the template for TCR beta VDJ and CDR3 profiling. TCRdb analysed the reads with MiXCR anew, one entry per CDR3 protein. The table has 120,000 or so distinct CDR3 sequences, 40% seen once. The sequencing input was sorted CD4+, CD8+, or CD8+CD57+ T cells (not recorded which) from PBMCs. The receptor set was obtained from a human donor with aplastic anemia.

This clonotype was counted between two and nine times. J is TRBJ2-3 and V is TRBV7-2; D is unclear. The CDR3 consists of 13 residues. Germline loops: CDR1 SGHTA, CDR2 FQGNSA. V dropped 5 bases and J dropped 3 bases, with 9 bases sitting between them. The CDR3 sequence is CASSLEQTDTQYF. CDR3 DNA: TGTGCCAGCAGCCTAGAGCAAACAGATACGCAGTATTTT.

This clonotype was observed a few times. This chain joins TRBV5-1 and TRBJ1-4, with TRBD1 identical over 7 bases. This CDR3 has 14 amino acids. Germline CDR1 is SGHRS and CDR2 is YFSETQ. With V trimmed by 4 bases and J by 3 bases, 3 bases remained unmatched. The CDR3 DNA follows: TGCGCCAGCAGCACAGGGGTGGCTAATGAAAAACTGTTTTTT. It specifies CASSTGVANEKLFF.

This clonotype came up once. Since a much larger clone is just one base distant, this may be a read error. The rearrangement joins TRBV20-1 to TRBJ1-1, with D tentatively TRBD1 (5 bases). Trimming cost V 4 bases and J 11 bases, with 11 bases left between them. Germline loops: CDR1 DFQATT, CDR2 SNEGSKA (reference sequence). This CDR3 is built from 10 residues. CDR3 sequence reads: CSATGRGAFF. The CDR3 DNA follows: TGCAGTGCTACCGGACGGGGGGCTTTCTTT.

The chain has TRBV7-9 and TRBJ1-1; 7 bases align to TRBD1. V was clipped by 5 bases and J by 6 bases; unmatched bases: 9. Per germline, CDR1 SEHNR and CDR2 FQNEAQ (reference sequence). The CDR3 is 14 amino acids. CDR3 in DNA: TGTGCCAGCAGCGTGGGACAGAGTACCGCTGAAGCTTTCTTT. Its translation: CASSVGQSTAEAFF.

This clonotype was picked up a small number of times. V usage is TRBV5-6 and J usage is TRBJ2-1, with a weak D call TRBD2 (6 bases). V lost 1 base to trimming and J lost 5 bases, with 16 bases between them. The CDR3 is 16 amino acids. Germline assignment: CDR1 SGHDT and CDR2 YYEEEE. This CDR3 reads CASSLLLATFHNEQFF. The CDR3 nucleotides read TGTGCCAGCAGCTTGCTACTAGCTACTTTCCACAATGAGCAGTTCTTC. Supplemented by reference TRBV5-6 and TRBJ2-1, the full variable domain reads DAGVTQSPTHLIKTRGQQVTLRCSPKSGHDTVSWYQQALGQGPQFIFQYYEEEERQRGNFPDRFSGHQFPNYSSELNVNALLLGDSALYLCASSLLLATFHNEQFFGPGTRLTVL.

This chain connects TRBV20-1 to TRBJ1-2; 9 nucleotides agree with TRBD1. The CDR3 is 19 residues long. Germline CDR1 reads DFQATT; CDR2 reads SNEGSKA (reference sequence). The V segment lost 0 bases and the J segment 4 bases; nucleotides outside the gene matches: 18. CDR3 sequence (DNA): TGCAGTGCTAGAGATACCTCGGGACAGGGAGGGGGAGATAGCTATGGCTACACCTTC. This codes for CSARDTSGQGGGDSYGYTF.

To note about this clonotype: Since a much larger clone is just one base distant, this may be a read error. Without the conserved terminal phenylalanine or tryptophan, this CDR3 likely stems from a read error. The genes are TRBV6-1 and TRBJ1-2; D gene ambiguous. CDR3 length equals 13 residues. Germline V gene data show CDR1 as MNHNS and CDR2 as SASEGT. The V end lost 7 bases, the J end lost 0 bases, and 9 bases lay between the germline ends. The DNA for the CDR3 is TGTGCCAGCAATGGCGGAGCTAACTATGGCTACACCATC. Its protein is CASNGGANYGYTI.

Ten or more counts support this clonotype. The chain combines TRBV2 with TRBJ2-3; TRBD1 matches at 9 bases. After removal of 5 bases from V and 4 bases from J, the junction contained 4 bases not matched to a gene. CDR1 and CDR2 from the germline V gene are SNHLY and FYNNEI. The CDR3 is made up of 14 amino acids. CDR3 sequence (DNA): TGTGCCAGCAGTACGGACAGGGGCCCAGATACGCAGTATTTT. Its protein product is CASSTDRGPDTQYF.

Note on this clonotype: This CDR3 is missing its conserved last phenylalanine or tryptophan, likely due to a read error. It is unclear where the CDR3 begins or ends on the DNA, so no DNA is shown, and the CDR3 is as TCRdb lists it. The chain links TRBV7-2 to TRBJ1-2. CDR1 is SGHTA and CDR2 is FQGNSA in the germline V gene. A total of 11 residues make up the CDR3, ends included. The CDR3 spells CASSRVYGCTL.

This clonotype appeared a single time. A read error may explain this, as a much larger clone is one base away. Lacking the conserved final phenylalanine or tryptophan, this CDR3 likely reflects a read error. The DNA is omitted, as the CDR3 cannot be located on it reliably, and the CDR3 follows TCRdb's listing. This chain links TRBV12-3 or TRBV12-4 with TRBJ1-1; the table's D call, TRBD1, was not checked against the DNA. The CDR3 has 12 amino acids, counting both end residues. CDR3 sequence: CASSLTWDTAFL.

This clonotype was counted a single time. The J gene is TRBJ2-7, the V gene TRBV2; D might be TRBD1 (5 bases). The germline CDR1 and CDR2 sequences are SNHLY and FYNNEI. The ends were cut back, 10 bases at V and 4 bases at J, with 11 bases in the middle. CDR3 length: 11 residues. In nucleotides, the CDR3 is TGTGCCATCCAGGGATTGTACGAGCAGTACTTC. Its translation: CAIQGLYEQYF.

The DNA for the CDR3 is TGTGCCAGCAGTTCCGTTAGGACAGGCTATGGCTACACCTTC. This encodes CASSSVRTGYGYTF. This chain links TRBV28 with TRBJ1-2, with 7 nucleotides matching TRBD1. In germline, CDR1 is MDHEN, CDR2 SYDVKM. The CDR3 extends over 14 amino acids. V lost 4 bases, J lost 4 bases, and 6 bases stayed unmatched.

This clonotype was observed at least ten times. The rearrangement uses TRBV2 and TRBJ1-2; D gene ambiguous. Trimming pared 11 bases from V and 1 base from J, leaving 17 bases between. Germline V gives CDR1 SNHLY, CDR2 FYNNEI. The CDR3 contains 14 residues. The CDR3 sequence: CASLGGSLNYGYTF. CDR3 in DNA: TGTGCCTCTCTCGGAGGCAGTCTTAACTATGGCTACACCTTC.

The chain has TRBV19 and TRBJ2-3; maybe TRBD2 (5 bases). Germline CDR1 LNHDA, CDR2 SQIVND (reference sequence). V was trimmed by 1 base and J by 8 bases, leaving 7 bases between them. This CDR3 region has 12 residues. CDR3 nucleotides: TGTGCCAGTAGTATAGGAGGGTCTACGCAGTATTTT. Protein product: CASSIGGSTQYF.

This clonotype was counted many times. At one end the junction does not follow the germline gene, possibly because of a read error. The chain employs TRBV10-1 and TRBJ1-3; 8 bases align to TRBD1. Germline CDR1 is WNHNN and CDR2 is SYGVQD (reference sequence). CDR3 size: 13 residues. Here the CDR3 reads CASKTGDGSTIYF. The CDR3 nucleotides are TGCGCCAGCAAGACAGGGGATGGAAGCACCATATATTTT.

This clonotype was detected ten times or more. The V and J genes are TRBV28 and TRBJ2-6; no firm D call. The CDR3 loop spans 14 amino acids. Germline CDR1 MDHEN, CDR2 SYDVKM. Trimming stripped 7 bases from V and 1 base from J, with 8 bases between. CDR3 DNA: TGTGCCAGCACCCTAGAGTCTGGGGCCAACGTCCTGACTTTC. Residues: CASTLESGANVLTF.

This chain links TRBV29-1 with TRBJ1-5; TRBD1 might be the D (6 bases). The V gene's germline CDR1 is SQVTM and CDR2 ANQGSEA. CDR3 length: 13 amino acids. Trimming left V 6 bases short and J 7 bases short, with 16 bases between. The CDR3 region has the DNA TGCAGCGTAGGGGGAGGAGGAGGCCAGCCCCAGCATTTT. The encoded protein is CSVGGGGGQPQHF. Combining the CDR3 with reference TRBV29-1 and TRBJ1-5 gives the whole variable domain SAVISQKPSRDICQRGTSLTIQCQVDSQVTMMFWYRQQPGQSLTLIATANQGSEATYESGFVIDKFPISRPNLTFSTLTVSNMSPEDSSIYLCSVGGGGGQPQHFGDGTRLSIL.

This clonotype was observed a few times. V and J are TRBV20-1 and TRBJ2-5; the D is unclear. V lost 6 bases and J 5 bases, leaving 7 bases between the germline ends. The CDR3 has 10 residues. Per germline, CDR1 DFQATT and CDR2 SNEGSKA (reference sequence). CDR3 nucleotide sequence: TGCAGTGCCCTCGGTGAGACCCAGTACTTC. It specifies CSALGETQYF.

This clonotype was seen ten or more times. The gene calls are TRBV3-1 and TRBJ2-1; 12 nucleotides align to TRBD1. In germline, CDR1 is LGHDT, CDR2 YNNKEL (reference sequence). V trimming: 3 bases; J trimming: 10 bases; junction bases outside the gene matches: 7. The CDR3 is 15 residues long. The CDR3 coding sequence is TGTGCCAGCAGCCAGGCGGGACAGGGGGCACAAGAGCAGTTCTTC. Its protein product is CASSQAGQGAQEQFF.

This clonotype came up a few times. V gene TRBV19 combines with J gene TRBJ2-7, with D possibly matching TRBD2 (6 bases). CDR3 length: 10 amino acids. Trimming removed 10 bases at V and 3 bases at J, with 7 bases between. Germline CDR1 LNHDA, CDR2 SQIVND (reference sequence). CDR3 DNA sequence: TGTGCCACCGGGAGCTACGAGCAGTACTTC. As protein: CATGSYEQYF.

This clonotype has a count of ten or more. The J gene is TRBJ1-5, the V gene TRBV7-8, with unresolved D. V shed 3 bases and J shed 7 bases, with 16 bases lying between them. Germline values: CDR1 SGHVS, CDR2 FQNEAQ. The CDR3 sequence is 15 residues long. This chain's CDR3 is CASSFGEGASQPQHF. The CDR3 DNA follows: TGTGCCAGCAGCTTCGGGGAGGGAGCCTCACAGCCCCAGCATTTT.

The rearrangement links TRBV12-3 or TRBV12-4 to TRBJ1-2; D not certain. CDR3 length: 14 residues. Trimming pared 8 bases from V and 3 bases from J, leaving 16 bases between. The CDR3 sequence is CASSLGRLHYGYTF. In nucleotides, the CDR3 is TGTGCCAGCTCACTTGGACGTCTCCACTATGGCTACACCTTC.

To note about this clonotype: Possible read error: a much larger clone is one base away. This chain uses TRBV3-1 with TRBJ1-5, with D maybe TRBD1 (5 bases). Between the trimmed V and J ends, which lost 1 base and 6 bases, there was a span of 10 bases. The CDR3 sequence is 14 residues long. Per germline, CDR1 LGHDT and CDR2 YNNKEL (reference sequence). The CDR3 sequence: CASSQVTGRQPQHF. As DNA, the CDR3 is TGTGCCAGCAGCCAAGTCACGGGACGTCAGCCCCAGCATTTT.

This clonotype was found many times. The rearrangement uses TRBV5-8 and TRBJ1-5; D is possibly TRBD1 (5 bases). Looked up from germline, CDR1 is SGHTS and CDR2 is YDEGEE. V was trimmed by 10 bases and J by 6 bases, leaving 20 bases between them. This CDR3 is 14 amino acids long. The CDR3: CAGVRAGQIQPQHF. DNA for the CDR3: TGTGCCGGCGTCCGGGCAGGGCAGATTCAGCCCCAGCATTTT.

This clonotype was seen at least ten times. V is TRBV18 and J is TRBJ1-5, with D perhaps matching TRBD1 (6 bases). CDR1 is KGHSH and CDR2 is LQKENI in the germline V gene. Deletions cut 6 bases from V and 3 bases from J, with 9 bases between. The CDR3 runs to 13 residues. The chain's CDR3 is CASSRQDNQPQHF. CDR3 sequence (DNA): TGTGCCAGCTCTCGACAGGACAATCAGCCCCAGCATTTT.

V and J are TRBV10-2 and TRBJ2-5; D may be TRBD2 (6 bases). Germline V gene lookup returns CDR1 WSHSY and CDR2 SAAADI. V dropped 0 bases and J dropped 0 bases, with 17 bases sitting between them. The CDR3 sequence is 18 residues long. The CDR3 DNA sequence: TGCGCCAGCAGTGAGTCGAGGAGGGGACCGAGGTACCAAGAGACCCAGTACTTC. Amino acid sequence: CASSESRRGPRYQETQYF.

V gene TRBV7-4 combines with J gene TRBJ1-3; D gene unclear. V lost 8 bases, J lost 8 bases, and 13 bases lay in between. CDR3 length equals 12 residues. Per germline, CDR1 SGHVT and CDR2 SQSDAQ. The CDR3 DNA reads TGTGCCAGCTCTCGCGCCCTTGACACCATATATTTT. The encoded protein is CASSRALDTIYF.

This clonotype was detected a few times. The chain recombines TRBV29-1 with TRBJ1-5; possibly TRBD1 for D (5 bases). Trimming stripped 8 bases from V and 7 bases from J, with 18 bases between. CDR1 and CDR2 (germline): SQVTM, ANQGSEA. This CDR3 comprises 13 residues. The CDR3 nucleotides are TGCAGCTCCTTTGGCAGGGCGGACCAGCCCCAGCATTTT. This encodes CSSFGRADQPQHF.

This sequence joins TRBV29-1 and TRBJ1-1; 8 bases map to TRBD1. CDR1 SQVTM and CDR2 ANQGSEA come from the germline V gene. The CDR3 runs 15 residues. V lost 7 bases, J lost 1 base, and 11 bases stayed unmatched. The CDR3 region is CSARRRGTGNTEAFF. CDR3 in DNA: TGCAGCGCCAGGAGAAGGGGGACAGGGAACACTGAAGCTTTCTTT.